This section outlines one T cell receptor (beta chain) sequence together with its context. Some clones are missing from TCRdb's copy, which holds only in-frame ones; the method was immunoSEQ multiplex PCR. The data hold some 59,000 clones, with 89% observed a single time. This record belongs to a study of cytomegalovirus exposure and HLA in healthy donors. From germline, CDR1 is MNHEY and CDR2 SMNVEV (reference sequence). The ends lost 6 bases at V and 6 bases at J; junction bases unmatched: 12. The CDR3 covers 15 residues. This TCR derives from a woman aged 18-29 years in good health and CMV-seronegative. Sequencing was performed on PBMCs. This chain links TRBV27 with TRBJ2-7, with TRBD2 identical over 9 bases. The CDR3 DNA sequence: TGTGCCAGCAGCCCCCGGGTAGCGGGAGTTTCCGAGCAGTACTTC. Translating gives CASSPRVAGVSEQYF.